This record covers a single T cell receptor (beta chain). Here immunoSEQ multiplex PCR was the method, and the copy in TCRdb shows in-frame clones only, minus some. The table records about 68,000 clones, 80% to 95% of them present only once. Germline loops: CDR1 SEHNR, CDR2 FQNEAQ (reference sequence). The length of the CDR3 is 15 residues. The J segment lost 6 bases and the V segment lost 5 bases, leaving 12 bases of the junction unmatched. The material sequenced was PBMCs. The chain employs TRBV7-9 and TRBJ2-5; 7 bases match TRBD2. The origin of this receptor is a man aged 35 to 55 with rheumatoid arthritis. The CDR3, as DNA: TGTGCCAGCAGCCCCTTTTCCACGGGAGGAAAGACCCAGTACTTC. Encoded protein: CASSPFSTGGKTQYF.